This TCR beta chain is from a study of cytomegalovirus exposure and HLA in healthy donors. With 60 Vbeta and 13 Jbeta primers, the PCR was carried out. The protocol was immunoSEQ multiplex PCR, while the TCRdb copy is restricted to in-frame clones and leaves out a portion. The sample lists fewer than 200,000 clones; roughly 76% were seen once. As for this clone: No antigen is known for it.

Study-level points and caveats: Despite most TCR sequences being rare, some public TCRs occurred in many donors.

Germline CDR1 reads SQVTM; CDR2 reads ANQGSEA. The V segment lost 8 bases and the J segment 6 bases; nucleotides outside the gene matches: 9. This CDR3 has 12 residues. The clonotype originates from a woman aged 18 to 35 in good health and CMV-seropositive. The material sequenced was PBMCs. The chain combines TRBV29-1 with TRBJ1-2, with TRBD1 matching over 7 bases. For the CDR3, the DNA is TGCAGCTCAGGGGGAGGACCCAATGGCTACACCTTC. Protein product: CSSGGGPNGYTF.